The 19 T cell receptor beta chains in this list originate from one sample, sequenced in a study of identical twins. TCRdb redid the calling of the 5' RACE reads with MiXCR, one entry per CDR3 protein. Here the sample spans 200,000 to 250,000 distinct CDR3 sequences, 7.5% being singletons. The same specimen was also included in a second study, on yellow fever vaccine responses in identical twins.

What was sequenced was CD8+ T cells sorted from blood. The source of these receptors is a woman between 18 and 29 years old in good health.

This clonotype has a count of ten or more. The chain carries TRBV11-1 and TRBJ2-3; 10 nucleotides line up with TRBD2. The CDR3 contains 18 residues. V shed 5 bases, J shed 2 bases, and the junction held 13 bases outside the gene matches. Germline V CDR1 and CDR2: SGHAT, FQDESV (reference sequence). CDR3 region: CASSILPGTSEDTDTQYF. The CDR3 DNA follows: TGTGCCAGCAGCATCCTCCCCGGGACTAGCGAGGACACAGATACGCAGTATTTT.

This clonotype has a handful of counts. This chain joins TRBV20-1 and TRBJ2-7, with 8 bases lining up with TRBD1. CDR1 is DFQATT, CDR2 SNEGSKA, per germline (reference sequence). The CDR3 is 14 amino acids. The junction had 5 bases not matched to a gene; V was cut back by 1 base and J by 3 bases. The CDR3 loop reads CSARVGDRGYEQYF. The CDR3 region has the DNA TGCAGTGCTAGAGTAGGCGACAGGGGCTACGAGCAGTACTTC.

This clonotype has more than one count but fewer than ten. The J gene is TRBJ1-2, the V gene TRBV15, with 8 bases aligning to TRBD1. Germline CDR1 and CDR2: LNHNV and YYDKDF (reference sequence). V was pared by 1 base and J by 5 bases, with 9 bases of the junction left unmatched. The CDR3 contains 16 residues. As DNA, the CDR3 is TGTGCCACCAGCAGAGTAGCAGGGGGCGCAGGATATGGCTACACCTTC. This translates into CATSRVAGGAGYGYTF.

CDR3 coding DNA: TGTGCCAGCGGAACACAAGGGACTAGCGGGGGGGCCGCGAATGAGCAGTTCTTC. This sequence encodes CASGTQGTSGGAANEQFF. The chain is built from TRBV6-1 and TRBJ2-1; 16 positions agree with TRBD2. Germline CDR1 is MNHNS and CDR2 is SASEGT. The length of the CDR3 is 18 residues. Trimming took 8 bases from V and 7 from J; bases not matched to a gene: 14.

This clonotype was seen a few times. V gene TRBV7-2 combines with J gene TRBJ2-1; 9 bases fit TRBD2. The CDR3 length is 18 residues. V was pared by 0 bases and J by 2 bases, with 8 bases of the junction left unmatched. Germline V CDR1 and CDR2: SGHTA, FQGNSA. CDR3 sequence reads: CASSLAGGGAPPYNEQFF. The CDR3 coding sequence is TGTGCCAGCAGCTTAGCTGGCGGGGGGGCTCCCCCCTACAATGAGCAGTTCTTC.

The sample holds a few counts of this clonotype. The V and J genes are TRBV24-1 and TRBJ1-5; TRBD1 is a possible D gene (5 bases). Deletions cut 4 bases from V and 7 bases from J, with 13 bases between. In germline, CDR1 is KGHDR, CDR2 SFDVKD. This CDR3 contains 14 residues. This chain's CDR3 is CATSESAGRQPQHF. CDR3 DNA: TGTGCCACCAGTGAATCAGCAGGGCGACAGCCCCAGCATTTT.

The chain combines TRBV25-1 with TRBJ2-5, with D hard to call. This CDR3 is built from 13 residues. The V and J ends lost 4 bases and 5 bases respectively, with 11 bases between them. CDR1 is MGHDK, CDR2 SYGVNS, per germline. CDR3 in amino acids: CASSGFEAETQYF. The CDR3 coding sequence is TGTGCCAGCAGTGGATTTGAAGCCGAGACCCAGTACTTC. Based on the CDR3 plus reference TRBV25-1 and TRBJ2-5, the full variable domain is EADIYQTPRYLVIGTGKKITLECSQTMGHDKMYWYQQDPGMELHLIHYSYGVNSTEKGDLSSESTVSRIRTEHFPLTLESARPSHTSQYLCASSGFEAETQYFGPGTRLLVL.

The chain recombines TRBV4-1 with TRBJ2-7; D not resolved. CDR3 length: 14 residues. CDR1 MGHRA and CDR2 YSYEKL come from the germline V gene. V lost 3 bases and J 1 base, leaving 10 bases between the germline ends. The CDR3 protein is CASSHTETSYEQYF. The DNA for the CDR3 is TGCGCCAGCAGCCATACCGAGACATCCTACGAGCAGTACTTC.

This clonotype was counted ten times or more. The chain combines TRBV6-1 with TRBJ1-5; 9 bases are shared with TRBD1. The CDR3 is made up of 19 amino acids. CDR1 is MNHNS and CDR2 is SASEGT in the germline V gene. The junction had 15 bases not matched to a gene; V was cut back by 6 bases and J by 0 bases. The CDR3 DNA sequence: TGTGCCAGCAGCAAAGGACCGGGGACAGGGCTGTATAGCAATCAGCCCCAGCATTTT. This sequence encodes CASSKGPGTGLYSNQPQHF.

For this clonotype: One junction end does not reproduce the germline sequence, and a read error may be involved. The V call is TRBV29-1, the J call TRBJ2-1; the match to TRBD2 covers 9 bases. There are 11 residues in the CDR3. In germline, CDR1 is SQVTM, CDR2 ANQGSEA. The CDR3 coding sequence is TGCAGCGTCGTCGGGCGGGGGGGAGAGATCTTC. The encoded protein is CSVVGRGGEIF.

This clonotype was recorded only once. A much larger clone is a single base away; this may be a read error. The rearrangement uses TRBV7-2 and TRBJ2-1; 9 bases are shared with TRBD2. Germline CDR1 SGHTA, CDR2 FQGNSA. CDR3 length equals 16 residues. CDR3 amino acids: CASSLGGTSWMNDQFF. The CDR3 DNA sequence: TGTGCCAGCAGCTTAGGGGGGACTAGCTGGATGAATGATCAGTTCTTC.

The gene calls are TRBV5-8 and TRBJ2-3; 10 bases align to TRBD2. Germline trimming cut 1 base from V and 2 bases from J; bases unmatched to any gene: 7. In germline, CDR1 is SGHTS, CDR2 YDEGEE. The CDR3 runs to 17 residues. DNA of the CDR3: TGTGCCAGCAGCTTGATACCTAGCGGGAGTTTCACAGATACGCAGTATTTT. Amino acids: CASSLIPSGSFTDTQYF.

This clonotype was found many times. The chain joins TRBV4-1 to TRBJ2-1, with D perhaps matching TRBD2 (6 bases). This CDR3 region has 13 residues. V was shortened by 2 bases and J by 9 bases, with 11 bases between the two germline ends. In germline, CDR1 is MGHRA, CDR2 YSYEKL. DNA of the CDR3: TGCGCCAGCAGCCAAACCACTAGCAGTGAGCAGTTCTTC. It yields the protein CASSQTTSSEQFF.

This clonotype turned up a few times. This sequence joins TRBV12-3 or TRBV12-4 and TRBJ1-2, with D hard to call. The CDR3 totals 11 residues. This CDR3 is CAVGLLYGYTF. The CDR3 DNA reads TGTGCGGTGGGGTTGCTCTATGGCTACACCTTC.

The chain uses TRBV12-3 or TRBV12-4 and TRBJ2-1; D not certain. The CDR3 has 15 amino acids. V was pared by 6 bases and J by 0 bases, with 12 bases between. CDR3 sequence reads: CASRPALTSYNEQFF. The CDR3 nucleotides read TGTGCCAGCAGGCCGGCGCTAACCTCCTACAATGAGCAGTTCTTC.

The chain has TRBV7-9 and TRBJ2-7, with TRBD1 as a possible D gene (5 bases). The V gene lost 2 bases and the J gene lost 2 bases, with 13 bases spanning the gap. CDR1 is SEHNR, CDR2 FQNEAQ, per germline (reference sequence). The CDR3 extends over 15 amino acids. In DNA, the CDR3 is TGTGCCAGCAGCTTACCAGACCAGGGCCCCTACGAGCAGTACTTC. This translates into CASSLPDQGPYEQYF.

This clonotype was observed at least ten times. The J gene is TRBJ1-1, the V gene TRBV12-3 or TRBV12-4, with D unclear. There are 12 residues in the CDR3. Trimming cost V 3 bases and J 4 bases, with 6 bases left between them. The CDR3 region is CASSFRPTEAFF. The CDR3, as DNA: TGTGCCAGCAGTTTCCGTCCCACTGAAGCTTTCTTT.

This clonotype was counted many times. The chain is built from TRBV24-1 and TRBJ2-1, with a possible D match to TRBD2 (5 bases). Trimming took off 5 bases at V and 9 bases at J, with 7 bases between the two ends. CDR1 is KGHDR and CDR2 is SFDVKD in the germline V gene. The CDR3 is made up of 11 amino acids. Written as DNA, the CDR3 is TGTGCCACCAGTGTAGCGCTTGAGCAGTTCTTC. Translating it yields CATSVALEQFF.

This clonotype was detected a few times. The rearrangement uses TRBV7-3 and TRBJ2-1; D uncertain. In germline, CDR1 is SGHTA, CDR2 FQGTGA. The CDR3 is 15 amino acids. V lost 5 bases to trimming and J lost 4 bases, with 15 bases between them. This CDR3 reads CASSLYVGLYNEQFF. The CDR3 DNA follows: TGTGCCAGCAGCCTCTACGTAGGGCTATACAATGAGCAGTTCTTC.